The clone carrying this TCR beta chain showed up just once. The antigen is unknown. Assay: immunoSEQ multiplex PCR; the TCRdb copy retains only in-frame clones and omits some. The sample has about 120,000 clones, 90% seen once. The CDR3 covers 12 residues. CDR1 SQVTM and CDR2 ANQGSEA come from the germline V gene. J lost 12 bases, V lost 7 bases, and 10 bases had no gene match. The data were taken from a study of T cell clones after liver transplantation. The wider study: Three of the eight recipients were HCV-positive; the rest had non-autoimmune, non-viral transplant indications. At least one year of complete immunosuppression withdrawal without enzymes over twice normal defined tolerance.

The study's findings and limits: In 5 of 8 subjects, circulating graft-donor-reactive CD4 TCRbeta sequences fell significantly after transplant.

The specimen comprised CD4+ T cells from blood, sampled 12 months after liver transplant. This receptor was identified in a human patient who received a liver transplant. Some T cells may trace back to the graft donor. V is TRBV29-1 and J is TRBJ2-1, with 9 bases aligning to TRBD1. CDR3 region: CSGSGQGQGQFF. In DNA form, the CDR3 reads TGCAGCGGCTCCGGACAGGGGCAAGGGCAGTTCTTC.